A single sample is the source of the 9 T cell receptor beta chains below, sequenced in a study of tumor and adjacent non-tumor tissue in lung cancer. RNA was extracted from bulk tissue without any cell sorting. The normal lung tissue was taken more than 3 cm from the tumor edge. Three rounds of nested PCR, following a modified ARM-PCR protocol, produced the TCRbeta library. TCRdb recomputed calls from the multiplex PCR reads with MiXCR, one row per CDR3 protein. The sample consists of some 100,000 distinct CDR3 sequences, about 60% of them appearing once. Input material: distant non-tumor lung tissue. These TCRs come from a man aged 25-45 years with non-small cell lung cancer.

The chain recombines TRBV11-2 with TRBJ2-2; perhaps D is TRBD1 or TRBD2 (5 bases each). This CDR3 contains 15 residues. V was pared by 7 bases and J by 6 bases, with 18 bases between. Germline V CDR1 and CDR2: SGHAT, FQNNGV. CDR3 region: CASTVILGDAGELFF. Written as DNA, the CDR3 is TGTGCCAGCACCGTAATCCTGGGGGACGCCGGGGAGCTGTTTTTT. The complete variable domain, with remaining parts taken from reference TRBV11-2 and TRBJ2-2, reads EAGVAQSPRYKIIEKRQSVAFWCNPISGHATLYWYQQILGQGPKLLIQFQNNGVVDDSQLPKDRFSAERLKGVDSTLKIQPAKLEDSAVYLCASTVILGDAGELFFGEGSRLTVL.

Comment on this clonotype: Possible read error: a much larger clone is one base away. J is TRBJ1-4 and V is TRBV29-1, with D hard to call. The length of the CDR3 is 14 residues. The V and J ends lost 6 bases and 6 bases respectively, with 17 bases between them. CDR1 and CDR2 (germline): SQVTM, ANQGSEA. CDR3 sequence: CSVVQSWGDEKLFF. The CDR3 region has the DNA TGCAGCGTCGTACAGAGCTGGGGTGATGAAAAACTGTTTTTT.

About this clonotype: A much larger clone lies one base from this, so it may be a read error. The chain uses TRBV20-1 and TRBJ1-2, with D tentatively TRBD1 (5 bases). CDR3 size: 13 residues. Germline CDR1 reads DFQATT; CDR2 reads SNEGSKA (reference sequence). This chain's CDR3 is CSTRDRGNSGYTF. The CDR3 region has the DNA TGCAGTACTAGAGACCGGGGCAATTCTGGCTACACCTTC.

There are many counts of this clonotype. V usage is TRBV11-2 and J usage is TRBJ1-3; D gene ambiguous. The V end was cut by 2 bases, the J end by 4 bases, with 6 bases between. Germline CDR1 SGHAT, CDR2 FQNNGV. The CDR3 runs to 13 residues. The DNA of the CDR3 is TGTGCCAGCAGCTTAATCATCGGAAACACCATATATTTT. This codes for CASSLIIGNTIYF.

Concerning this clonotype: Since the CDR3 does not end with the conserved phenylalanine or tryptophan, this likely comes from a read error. The CDR3 loop reads CSALTWTGVLHEQFL. The CDR3 DNA is TGCAGTGCCCTGACCTGGACTGGCGTTCTCCATGAGCAGTTCTTA. The rearrangement links TRBV20-1 to TRBJ2-1; D may be TRBD2 (5 bases). The CDR3 contains 15 residues. With 6 bases removed from V and 8 bases from J, the gap between germline ends came to 23 bases. CDR1 and CDR2 (germline): DFQATT, SNEGSKA (reference sequence).

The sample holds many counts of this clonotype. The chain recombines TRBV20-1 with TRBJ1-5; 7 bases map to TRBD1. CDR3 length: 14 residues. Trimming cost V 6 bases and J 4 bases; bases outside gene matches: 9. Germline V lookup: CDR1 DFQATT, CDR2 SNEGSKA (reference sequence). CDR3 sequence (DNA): TGCAGTGCGGCCGGGACAGAGTTAAATCAGCCCCAGCATTTT. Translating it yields CSAAGTELNQPQHF.

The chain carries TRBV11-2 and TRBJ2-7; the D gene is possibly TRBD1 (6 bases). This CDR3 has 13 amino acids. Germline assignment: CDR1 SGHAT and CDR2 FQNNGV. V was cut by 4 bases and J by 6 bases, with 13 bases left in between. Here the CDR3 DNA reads TGTGCCAGCAGCTCCACAGGGACACCCGAGCAGTACTTC. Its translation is CASSSTGTPEQYF. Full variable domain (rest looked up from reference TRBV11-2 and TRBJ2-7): EAGVAQSPRYKIIEKRQSVAFWCNPISGHATLYWYQQILGQGPKLLIQFQNNGVVDDSQLPKDRFSAERLKGVDSTLKIQPAKLEDSAVYLCASSSTGTPEQYFGPGTRLTVT.

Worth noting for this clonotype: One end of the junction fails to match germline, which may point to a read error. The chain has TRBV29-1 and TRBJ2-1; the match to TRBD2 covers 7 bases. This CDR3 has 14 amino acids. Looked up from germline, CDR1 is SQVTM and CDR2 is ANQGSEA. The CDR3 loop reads CIVEDGGGRYEQLF. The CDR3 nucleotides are TGCATCGTTGAAGACGGCGGGGGAAGGTATGAGCAGCTCTTC.

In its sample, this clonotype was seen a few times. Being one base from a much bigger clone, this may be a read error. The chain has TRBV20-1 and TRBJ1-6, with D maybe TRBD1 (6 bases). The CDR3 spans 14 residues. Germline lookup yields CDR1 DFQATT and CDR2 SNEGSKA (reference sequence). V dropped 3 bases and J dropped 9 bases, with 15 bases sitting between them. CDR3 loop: CSASGIGGSSPLHF. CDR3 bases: TGCAGTGCTAGTGGGATAGGGGGGAGTTCACCCCTCCACTTT.